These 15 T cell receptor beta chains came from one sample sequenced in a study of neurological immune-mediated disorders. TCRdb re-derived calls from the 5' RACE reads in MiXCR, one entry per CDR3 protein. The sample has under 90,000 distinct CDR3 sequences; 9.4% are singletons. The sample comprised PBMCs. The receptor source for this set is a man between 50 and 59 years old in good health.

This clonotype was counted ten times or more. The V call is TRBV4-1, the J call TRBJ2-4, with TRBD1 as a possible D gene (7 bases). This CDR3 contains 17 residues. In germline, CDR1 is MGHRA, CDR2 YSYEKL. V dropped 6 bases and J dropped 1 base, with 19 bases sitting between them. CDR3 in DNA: TGCGCCAGCAGTTCTACAGGGGCCCGGGGGGCCAAAAACATTCAGTACTTC. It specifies CASSSTGARGAKNIQYF.

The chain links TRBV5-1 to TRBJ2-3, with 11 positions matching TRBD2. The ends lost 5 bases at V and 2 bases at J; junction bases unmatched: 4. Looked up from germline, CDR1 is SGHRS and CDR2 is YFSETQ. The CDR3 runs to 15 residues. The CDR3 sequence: CASRETSGNTDTQYF. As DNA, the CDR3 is TGCGCCAGCAGGGAGACTAGCGGGAACACAGATACGCAGTATTTT.

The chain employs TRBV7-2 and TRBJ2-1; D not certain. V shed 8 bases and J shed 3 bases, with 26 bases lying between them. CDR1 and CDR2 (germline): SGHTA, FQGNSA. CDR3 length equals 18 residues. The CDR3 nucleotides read TGTGCCAGCTCCGATGGGGAAAGTAGCACCTTAAACTACAATGAGCAGTTCTTC. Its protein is CASSDGESSTLNYNEQFF. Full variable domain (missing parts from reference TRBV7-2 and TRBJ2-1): GAGVSQSPSNKVTEKGKDVELRCDPISGHTALYWYRQSLGQGLEFLIYFQGNSAPDKSGLPSDRFSAERTGGSVSTLTIQRTQQEDSAVYLCASSDGESSTLNYNEQFFGPGTRLTVL.

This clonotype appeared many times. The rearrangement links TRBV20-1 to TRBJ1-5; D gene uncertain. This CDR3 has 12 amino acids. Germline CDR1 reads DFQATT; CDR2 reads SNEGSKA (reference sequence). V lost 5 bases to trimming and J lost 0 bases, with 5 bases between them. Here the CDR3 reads CSARYSNQPQHF. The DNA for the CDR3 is TGCAGTGCTCGATATAGCAATCAGCCCCAGCATTTT.

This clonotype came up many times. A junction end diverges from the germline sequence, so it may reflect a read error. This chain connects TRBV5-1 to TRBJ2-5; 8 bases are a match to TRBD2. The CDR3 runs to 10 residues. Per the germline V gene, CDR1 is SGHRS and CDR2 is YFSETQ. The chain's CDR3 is CALLSGRGRF. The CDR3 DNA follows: TGCGCCTTACTCTCCGGGAGGGGCCGATTC.

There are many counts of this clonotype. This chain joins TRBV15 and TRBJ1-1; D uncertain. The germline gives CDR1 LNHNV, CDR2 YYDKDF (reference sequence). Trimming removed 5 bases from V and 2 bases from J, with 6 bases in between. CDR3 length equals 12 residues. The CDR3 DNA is TGTGCCACCAGCCCCCAAAACACTGAAGCTTTCTTT. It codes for CATSPQNTEAFF.

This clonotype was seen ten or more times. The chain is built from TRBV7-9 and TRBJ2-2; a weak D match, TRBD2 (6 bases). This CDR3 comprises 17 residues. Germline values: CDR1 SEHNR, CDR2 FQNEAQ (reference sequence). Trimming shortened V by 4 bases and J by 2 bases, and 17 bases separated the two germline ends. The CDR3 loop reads CASSSKPAAGNTGELFF. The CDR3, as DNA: TGTGCCAGCAGCTCGAAGCCGGCGGCGGGAAACACCGGGGAGCTGTTTTTT.

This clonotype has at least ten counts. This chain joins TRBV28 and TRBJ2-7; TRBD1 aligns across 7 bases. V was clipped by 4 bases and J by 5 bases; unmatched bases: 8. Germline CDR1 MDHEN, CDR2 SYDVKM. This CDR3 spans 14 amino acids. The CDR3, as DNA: TGTGCCAGCAGTTCGCCCTACAGGGGCCACGAGCAGTACTTC. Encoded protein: CASSSPYRGHEQYF.

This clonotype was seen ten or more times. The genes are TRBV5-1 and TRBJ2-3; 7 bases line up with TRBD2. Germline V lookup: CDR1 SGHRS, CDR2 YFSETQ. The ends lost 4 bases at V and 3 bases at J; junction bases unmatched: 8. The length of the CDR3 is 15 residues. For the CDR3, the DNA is TGCGCCAGCAGCGGCTCTAGCGGAGCTACAGATACGCAGTATTTT. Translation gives CASSGSSGATDTQYF.

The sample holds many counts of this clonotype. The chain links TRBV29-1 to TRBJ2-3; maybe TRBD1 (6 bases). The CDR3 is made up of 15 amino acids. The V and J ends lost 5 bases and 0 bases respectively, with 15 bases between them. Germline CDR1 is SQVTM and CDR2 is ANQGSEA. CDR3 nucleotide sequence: TGCAGCGTTCTGCCCCGGGACACTAGCACAGATACGCAGTATTTT. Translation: CSVLPRDTSTDTQYF.

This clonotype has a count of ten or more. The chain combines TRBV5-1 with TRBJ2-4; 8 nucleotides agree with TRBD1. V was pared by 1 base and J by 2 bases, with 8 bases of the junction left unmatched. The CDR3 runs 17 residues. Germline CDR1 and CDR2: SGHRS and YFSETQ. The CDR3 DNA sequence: TGCGCCAGCAGCTTGTCACCAGGGGGCGCGACCAAAAACATTCAGTACTTC. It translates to CASSLSPGGATKNIQYF.

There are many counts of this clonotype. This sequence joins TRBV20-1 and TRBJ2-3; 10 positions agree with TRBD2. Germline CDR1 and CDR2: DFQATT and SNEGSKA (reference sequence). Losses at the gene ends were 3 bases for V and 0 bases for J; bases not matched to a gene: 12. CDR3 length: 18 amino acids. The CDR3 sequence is CSARSYSGGLSSTDTQYF. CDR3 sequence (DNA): TGCAGTGCTAGGAGTTATAGCGGGGGGCTCTCTAGCACAGATACGCAGTATTTT.

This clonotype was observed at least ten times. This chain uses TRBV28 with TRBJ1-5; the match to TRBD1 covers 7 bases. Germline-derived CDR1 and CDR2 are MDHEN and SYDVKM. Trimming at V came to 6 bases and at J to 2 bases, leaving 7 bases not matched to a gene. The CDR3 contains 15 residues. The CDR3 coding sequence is TGTGCCAGCAGAATCCCCGACAGGGGCAATCAGCCCCAGCATTTT. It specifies CASRIPDRGNQPQHF.

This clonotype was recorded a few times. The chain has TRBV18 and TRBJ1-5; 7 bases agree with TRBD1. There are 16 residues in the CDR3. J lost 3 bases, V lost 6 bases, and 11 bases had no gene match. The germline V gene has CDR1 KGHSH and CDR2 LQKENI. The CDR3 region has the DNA TGTGCCAGCTCCCCCGTTGGGACAGATATCAATCAGCCCCAGCATTTT. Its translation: CASSPVGTDINQPQHF.

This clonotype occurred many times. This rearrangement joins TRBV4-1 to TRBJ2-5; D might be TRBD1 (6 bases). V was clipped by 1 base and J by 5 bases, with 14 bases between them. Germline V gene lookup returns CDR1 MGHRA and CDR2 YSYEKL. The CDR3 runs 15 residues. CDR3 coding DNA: TGCGCCAGCAGCCAAGGACCAGGGGCGGTTGAGACCCAGTACTTC. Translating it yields CASSQGPGAVETQYF.